These 9 T cell receptor beta chains came from one sample sequenced in a study of neurological immune-mediated disorders. The time point is: longitudinal time-point 1 (baseline). In TCRdb, the 5' RACE reads were re-called with MiXCR into one record per CDR3 protein. The sample lists about 49,000 distinct CDR3 sequences; approximately 11% were seen once. Sequences were obtained from PBMCs. These receptors came from a woman in her thirties or forties in good health.

This clonotype occurred a few times. CDR3 nucleotides: TGCGCCAGCAGCCCGGGACAAGCCTTCGGGTACGAGCAGTACTTC. It is translated as CASSPGQAFGYEQYF. The chain links TRBV5-1 to TRBJ2-7, with a tentative D call TRBD1 (6 bases). The CDR3 covers 15 residues. The germline CDR1 and CDR2 sequences are SGHRS and YFSETQ. The V end lost 4 bases, the J end lost 4 bases, and 18 bases lay between the germline ends.

This clonotype was counted many times. The chain uses TRBV4-2 and TRBJ2-2; D ambiguous. The CDR3 contains 14 residues. Trimming pared 0 bases from V and 3 bases from J, leaving 5 bases between. CDR1 and CDR2 (germline): LGHNA, YNFKEQ. CDR3 sequence (DNA): TGTGCCAGCAGCCAAGATAGGGACACCGGGGAGCTGTTTTTT. Encoded protein: CASSQDRDTGELFF.

This clonotype was picked up many times. The rearrangement uses TRBV5-1 and TRBJ2-7; a possible D gene is TRBD1 (6 bases). Germline V gives CDR1 SGHRS, CDR2 YFSETQ. The CDR3 runs to 12 residues. V gave up 4 bases and J gave up 5 bases, with 10 bases separating them. CDR3 region: CASSLGQNEQYF. CDR3 sequence (DNA): TGCGCCAGCAGCCTTGGACAGAACGAGCAGTACTTC.

This clonotype was detected ten times or more. CDR3 nucleotide sequence: TGTGCCAGCACCCCAGGAGTTTACAATGAGCAGTTCTTC. Protein sequence: CASTPGVYNEQFF. The V gene is TRBV12-3 or TRBV12-4, the J gene TRBJ2-1; D not certain. The CDR3 has 13 amino acids. The V end was cut by 7 bases, the J end by 4 bases, with 11 bases between.

This clonotype was counted many times. The CDR3 nucleotides are TGTGCCAGCAGGGAATCTCAACAGGGGCGGCAGTACTTC. The encoded protein is CASRESQQGRQYF. J is TRBJ2-7 and V is TRBV2, with 7 nucleotides matching TRBD1. The CDR3 sequence is 13 residues long. With V trimmed by 6 bases and J by 9 bases, 11 bases remained unmatched. Germline V gene data show CDR1 as SNHLY and CDR2 as FYNNEI.

In its sample, this clonotype was seen many times. The V and J genes are TRBV20-1 and TRBJ1-2; no firm D call. The ends were cut back, 6 bases at V and 3 bases at J, with 17 bases in the middle. Germline V gene sequence: CDR1 DFQATT, CDR2 SNEGSKA (reference sequence). This CDR3 comprises 14 residues. The CDR3 DNA is TGCAGTGCCACGGGCGCGGGAGTTGACTATGGCTACACCTTC. The encoded protein is CSATGAGVDYGYTF.

In this sample, this clonotype turned up many times. The chain links TRBV3-1 to TRBJ1-6; the D is unclear. Germline CDR1 is LGHDT and CDR2 is YNNKEL (reference sequence). CDR3 length equals 13 residues. The V and J ends lost 3 bases and 8 bases respectively, with 8 bases between them. The CDR3 nucleotides are TGTGCCAGCAGCCAGTATGGGGATTCACCCCTCCACTTT. Translated: CASSQYGDSPLHF.

This clonotype was seen at least ten times. The CDR3 sequence: CASSFMGPGINTEAFF. The CDR3 DNA is TGCGCCAGCAGCTTTATGGGACCAGGCATTAACACTGAAGCTTTCTTT. The V gene is TRBV5-1, the J gene TRBJ1-1; perhaps TRBD1 as D (5 bases). Germline V lookup: CDR1 SGHRS, CDR2 YFSETQ. This CDR3 comprises 16 residues. Trimming pared 2 bases from V and 2 bases from J, leaving 16 bases between.

A remark on this clonotype: This may come from a read error, since a much larger clone is one base off. The chain is built from TRBV29-1 and TRBJ2-5, with TRBD1 identical over 10 bases. Germline loops: CDR1 SQVTM, CDR2 ANQGSEA. There are 14 residues in the CDR3. J lost 5 bases, V lost 7 bases, and 10 bases had no gene match. CDR3 sequence (DNA): TGCAGCGGAACGGGACAGGGGTCGGGGGAGACCCAGTACTTC. It encodes CSGTGQGSGETQYF.